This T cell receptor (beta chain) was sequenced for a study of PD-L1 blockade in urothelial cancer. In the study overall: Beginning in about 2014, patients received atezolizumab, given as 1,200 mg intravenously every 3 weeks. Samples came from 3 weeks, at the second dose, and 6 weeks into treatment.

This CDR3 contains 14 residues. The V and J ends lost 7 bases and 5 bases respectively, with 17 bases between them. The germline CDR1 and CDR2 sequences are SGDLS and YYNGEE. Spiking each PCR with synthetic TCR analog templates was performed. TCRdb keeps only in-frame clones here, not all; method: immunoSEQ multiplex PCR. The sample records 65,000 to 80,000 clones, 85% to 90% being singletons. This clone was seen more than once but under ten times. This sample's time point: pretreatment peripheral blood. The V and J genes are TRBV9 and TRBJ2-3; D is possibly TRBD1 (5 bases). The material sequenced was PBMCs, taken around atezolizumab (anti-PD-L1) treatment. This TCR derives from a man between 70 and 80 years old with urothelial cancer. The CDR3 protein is CASAGSSRRDTQYF. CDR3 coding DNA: TGTGCCAGCGCAGGGTCCAGTAGGAGAGATACGCAGTATTTT.